Following are 13 T cell receptor beta chains from one sample sequenced in a study of blood T cell repertoires in COVID-19. Here immunoSEQ multiplex PCR was the method, and the copy in TCRdb shows in-frame clones only, minus some. The sample consists of some 220,000 clones, 92% of them appearing once. The sequenced sample was peripheral blood. These receptors were collected from a man between 25 and 39 years old with COVID-19, enrolled during active disease.

V gene TRBV11-2 combines with J gene TRBJ1-2; the D gene is possibly TRBD1 (5 bases). This CDR3 contains 13 residues. Trimming stripped 5 bases from V and 2 bases from J, with 9 bases between. Germline lookup yields CDR1 SGHAT and CDR2 FQNNGV. The CDR3 bases are TGTGCCAGCAGCGGCGGGGCGAACTATGGCTACACCTTC. It codes for CASSGGANYGYTF.

The chain employs TRBV27 and TRBJ1-4; 8 bases match TRBD1. CDR3 length: 15 residues. The junction had 10 bases not matched to a gene; V was cut back by 5 bases and J by 8 bases. Germline loops: CDR1 MNHEY, CDR2 SMNVEV (reference sequence). The CDR3 loop reads CASSRRNRGTEKLFF. The DNA of the CDR3 is TGTGCCAGCAGTAGGCGGAACAGGGGGACCGAAAAACTGTTTTTT.

The chain couples TRBV27 to TRBJ2-1; 7 positions match TRBD2. The ends lost 5 bases at V and 0 bases at J; junction bases unmatched: 7. Germline CDR1 is MNHEY and CDR2 is SMNVEV (reference sequence). This CDR3 is 16 amino acids long. The DNA of the CDR3 is TGTGCCAGCAGTCGACGGCGGGGGAGCTCCTACAATGAGCAGTTCTTC. This sequence encodes CASSRRRGSSYNEQFF.

V gene TRBV11-2 combines with J gene TRBJ2-1; TRBD1 aligns across 11 bases. The junction had 6 bases not matched to a gene; V was cut back by 5 bases and J by 9 bases. The CDR3 spans 14 residues. CDR1 and CDR2 (germline): SGHAT, FQNNGV. The CDR3 DNA sequence: TGTGCCAGCAGCACTGGACAGGGGGCTCTTGAGCAGTTCTTC. Protein product: CASSTGQGALEQFF.

The V gene is TRBV6-5, the J gene TRBJ2-7; D perhaps matches TRBD2 (5 bases). The V end was cut by 2 bases, the J end by 5 bases, with 16 bases between. Germline CDR1 MNHEY, CDR2 SVGAGI. The CDR3 has 15 amino acids. Here the CDR3 reads CASSYVPRSGDEQYF. For the CDR3, the DNA is TGTGCCAGCAGTTACGTCCCACGGAGCGGCGACGAGCAGTACTTC.

V gene TRBV10-1 combines with J gene TRBJ2-7; maybe TRBD1 (6 bases). Germline CDR1 is WNHNN and CDR2 is SYGVQD (reference sequence). Trimming cost V 4 bases and J 3 bases, with 10 bases left between them. The CDR3 consists of 13 residues. Written as DNA, the CDR3 is TGCGCCAGCAGTGCCCCGGGACACTACGAGCAGTACTTC. Encoded protein: CASSAPGHYEQYF.

With respect to this clone: The sample carries other DNA sequences with the same CDR3. J is TRBJ2-2 and V is TRBV5-1, with 8 bases lining up with TRBD1. Germline lookup yields CDR1 SGHRS and CDR2 YFSETQ. The CDR3 contains 16 residues. V lost 5 bases, J lost 0 bases, and 6 bases stayed unmatched. Written as DNA, the CDR3 is TGCGCCAGCAGTCCCGGACAGGGCACGAACACCGGGGAGCTGTTTTTT. Translation: CASSPGQGTNTGELFF.

The chain carries TRBV9 and TRBJ2-7; 8 bases map to TRBD1. V lost 4 bases, J lost 6 bases, and 9 bases stayed unmatched. Germline CDR1 and CDR2: SGDLS and YYNGEE. CDR3 length equals 14 residues. CDR3 protein: CASSPRQGLSEQYF. The CDR3 DNA is TGTGCCAGCAGCCCCCGACAGGGGCTCAGCGAGCAGTACTTC.

The rearrangement links TRBV6-2 or TRBV6-3 to TRBJ1-1, with 10 bases fitting TRBD1. CDR3 length: 16 residues. Germline loops: CDR1 MNHEY, CDR2 SVGEGT. The V gene end was trimmed by 0 bases and the J gene end by 3 bases; junction bases not matched to a gene: 4. In DNA form, the CDR3 reads TGTGCCAGCAGTTACTCAGGACAGGGGGATTACACTGAAGCTTTCTTT. Protein: CASSYSGQGDYTEAFF.

The J gene is TRBJ2-5, the V gene TRBV19; 8 bases align to TRBD2. This CDR3 contains 14 residues. After removal of 5 bases from V and 3 bases from J, the junction contained 5 bases not matched to a gene. Germline CDR1 is LNHDA and CDR2 is SQIVND (reference sequence). The CDR3: CASSGGLGKETQYF. The DNA of the CDR3 is TGTGCCAGTAGTGGGGGACTAGGGAAAGAGACCCAGTACTTC.

The V call is TRBV29-1, the J call TRBJ2-3; perhaps TRBD2 as D (6 bases). V was trimmed by 8 bases and J by 5 bases, leaving 20 bases between them. Germline V lookup: CDR1 SQVTM, CDR2 ANQGSEA. The CDR3 is made up of 14 amino acids. This chain's CDR3 is CSSRQREVGDTQYF. CDR3 DNA sequence: TGCAGCTCCCGTCAAAGGGAGGTGGGAGATACGCAGTATTTT.

This chain links TRBV28 with TRBJ1-5; D is ambiguous. CDR3 length: 14 residues. CDR1 is MDHEN, CDR2 SYDVKM, per germline. Trimming shortened V by 4 bases and J by 4 bases, and 11 bases separated the two germline ends. CDR3 DNA: TGTGCCAGCAGTTCCCAGGCAGGTAATCAGCCCCAGCATTTT. Its protein is CASSSQAGNQPQHF.

The rearrangement joins TRBV19 to TRBJ1-3; 8 positions match TRBD1. Looked up from germline, CDR1 is LNHDA and CDR2 is SQIVND (reference sequence). J was trimmed by 4 bases and V by 9 bases; bases with no gene match: 11. This CDR3 contains 15 residues. The CDR3 DNA reads as TGTGCCAGCTCCGTCCAGGGGGCAGAAGGAAACACCATATATTTT. Translation: CASSVQGAEGNTIYF.